In this sample, the clone carrying this TCR beta chain turned up a few times. The CDR3 extends over 17 amino acids. CDR1 and CDR2 (germline): MDHEN, SYDVKM. Trimming stripped 2 bases from V and 4 bases from J, with 15 bases between. This sample is part of a study of blood T cell repertoires in COVID-19. Overall study context: COVID-19 samples from acute and convalescent phases originated in the United States, Italy and Spain.

The repertoire was sequenced with immunoSEQ multiplex PCR; TCRdb's copy has only in-frame clones and lacks some. This table holds about 160,000 clones, roughly 85% found once. Sequencing input: PBMCs or T cells enriched from blood (not recorded which). This sequence joins TRBV28 and TRBJ1-6; possibly TRBD1 for D (5 bases). The TCR was taken from a man in his fifties or sixties who had recovered from COVID-19. CDR3 residues: CASSLPLQGGYNSPLHF. The CDR3, as DNA: TGTGCCAGCAGTTTACCTCTCCAGGGAGGGTATAATTCACCCCTCCACTTT.